A selection of T cell receptor beta chains follows, all from one sample in a study of regulatory T cells in long-lasting Graves disease. TCRdb fed the multiplex PCR reads into MiXCR, producing one record per CDR3 protein. The sample contains approximately 350,000 distinct CDR3 sequences, approximately 23% of which appear only once. The source was peripheral blood mononuclear cells (PBMCs), collected when the disease was refractory, from a patient treated with antithyroid drugs. These receptors originate from a woman aged 40 to 50 with Graves disease. CDR3s include the opening cysteine and the closing phenylalanine or tryptophan. D genes are given only for firm matches. Where a row states a size, it is once, few, many or the class of an expanded clone; other rows omit it.

>TRBD2|TRBV6-1|.
CASSALLAEPYEQYF
>.|TRBV15|.
CATSGPKPGPNVLTF
>.|TRBV20-1|many
CSARTIYGYTF
>.|TRBV28|few
CASGGGGHSSGYTF
>.|TRBV5-1|once
CASSLGRYPAYEQYF
>TRBD2|TRBV15|many
CATSRVRPGLAGGRTGELFF
>.|TRBV19|.
CASKGSRDNQPQHF
>.|TRBV28|many
CASSFPGPYEQYF
>.|TRBV11-1|.
CASSPNSQDTEAFF
>TRBD2|TRBV28|many
CASSLSASGRIETQYF
>.|TRBV2|few
CASSVDGRVYNEQFF
>.|TRBV28|many
CASSLAYEQYF
>TRBD2|TRBV2|.
CASRSGTYNEQFF
>TRBD2|TRBV5-1|few
CASSLRMAGDTGELFF
>.|TRBV29-1|.
CSARTGTAKYNEQFF
>TRBD2|TRBV9|many
CASSVTGLAGAETQYF
>.|TRBV4-1|.
CASSQEASANTGELFF
>.|TRBV5-5|many
CASSLEGVWSYGYTF
>TRBD2|TRBV20-1|.
CSVTSGGSYEQYF
>TRBD1|TRBV3-1|few
CASSRLWDRGGEQYF
>TRBD1|TRBV7-3|.
CASSRFGTGSYEQYF
>TRBD2|TRBV20-1|.
CSASGTSGNQETQYF
>.|TRBV11-3|.
CASSLGHGDADTQYF
>TRBD1|TRBV5-1|.
CTSSLEGTGGYEQYF
>TRBD1|TRBV7-9|.
CASSSLGGILETQYF
>TRBD2|TRBV19|few
CASSRTSGPYEQYF
>.|TRBV2|.
CALGRAQETQYF
>TRBD2|TRBV12-3/TRBV12-4|many
CASSRLAPDTGELFF
>.|TRBV29-1|.
CSVPGTSHYEQYF
>TRBD1|TRBV7-3|many
CASSLRHRGRETQYF
>TRBD1|TRBV7-6|few
CASSLGDQGDVFLHF
>.|TRBV2|.
CASRGERLTYNEQFF
>.|TRBV11-2|.
CASSLDPIGGDQGYTF
>.|TRBV5-1|many
CASSLVGRGDEAFF
>.|TRBV7-2|.
CASSLVAGSSETQYF